Below, one TCR beta chain is given with its context. Its antigen is currently unknown. Version v3.0 of the immunoSEQ assay was performed at survey level. Assay: immunoSEQ multiplex PCR; the TCRdb copy retains only in-frame clones and omits some. Among about 39,000 clones listed, more than 80% were seen once. The sample originates from a study of long-term antiretroviral therapy in people with HIV. Broader study findings: Collection of the blood took place between about 2004 and 2018. The ART regimens in use then may have been less effective than current ones.

This CDR3 spans 15 amino acids. From germline, CDR1 is SGHNT and CDR2 YYREEE (reference sequence). The V segment lost 4 bases and the J segment 2 bases; nucleotides outside the gene matches: 7. The V gene is TRBV5-4, the J gene TRBJ2-7, with 9 bases that match TRBD1. This specimen consisted of unsorted PBMCs, obtained 3.1 years after starting antiretroviral therapy. This sequence was found in a woman in her forties or fifties with HIV. The CDR3 bases are TGTGCCAGCAGCCAACCGGGACAGGGTCCCTACGAGCAGTACTTC. This encodes CASSQPGQGPYEQYF.